These T cell receptor beta chains were read from a single sample in a study of T cells in narcolepsy. TCRdb's table, derived via immunoSEQ multiplex PCR, lists solely in-frame clones and lacks some. Of about 26,000 clones in the sample, more than 65% were seen once. Specimen: memory (CD45RA-) CD4+ T cells from blood. The source of these receptors is a human donor in good health. Each CDR3 is given with its conserved first and last residue. The D gene is left open where the match is weak. Expanded clones get a size class; other rows say once, few or many, or leave the size out.

d_call j_call v_call clone_size cdr3_nt cdr3_aa
- TRBJ1-2 TRBV5-1 few TGCGCCAGCAGCTTGCAAGCGGGGGGCGAACTGGGCTATGGCTACACCTTC CASSLQAGGELGYGYTF
- TRBJ1-1 TRBV9 few TGTGCCAGCAGCGTATCGTCCTTGCGCGCTGAAGCTTTCTTT CASSVSSLRAEAFF
TRBD2 TRBJ2-5 TRBV4-3 - TGCGCCAGCAGCCCCTCGAATGGGACTAGCGGGGGGTTTGAGACCCAGTACTTC CASSPSNGTSGGFETQYF
TRBD1 TRBJ1-5 TRBV25-1 - TGTGCCAGCAGTGGGAACAGGGGACCCCACAATCAGCCCCAGCATTTT CASSGNRGPHNQPQHF
- TRBJ1-1 TRBV20-1 - TGCAGTGCTAGAGAGACACTTGAAGCTTTCTTT CSARETLEAFF
- TRBJ1-2 TRBV5-4 - TGTGCCAGCTCCGGGACATTTAACTATGGCTACACCTTC CASSGTFNYGYTF
TRBD2 TRBJ2-1 TRBV13 - TGTGCCAGCAGCTCCGTCCCGGGACTAGCGGGGGGCCCCAATGAGCAGTTCTTC CASSSVPGLAGGPNEQFF
- TRBJ2-7 TRBV19 - TGTGCCAGTATTCAGACTAGTCTTTTTACCTACGAGCAGTACTTC CASIQTSLFTYEQYF
- TRBJ1-6 TRBV5-5 - TGTGCCAGCAGCCCGGTAGGGTCGGGATCACCCCTCCACTTT CASSPVGSGSPLHF
TRBD1 TRBJ1-5 TRBV28 - TGTGCCAGCAACGACAGGGGTCATCAGCCCCAGCATTTT CASNDRGHQPQHF
TRBD1 TRBJ2-7 TRBV15 - TGTGCCACCAGCAGAGTAGGCAGGGGGACCTACGAGCAGTACTTC CATSRVGRGTYEQYF
TRBD2 TRBJ2-1 TRBV2 few TGTGCCAGCAGAGGACTAGCGGATGAGCAGTTCTTC CASRGLADEQFF
- TRBJ1-5 TRBV18 - TGTGCCAGCTCACCGGACAGCGGTAGTCAGCCCCAGCATTTT CASSPDSGSQPQHF
TRBD1 TRBJ1-1 TRBV11-2 - TGTGCCAGCAGCAAACAGGGGGCGGGGGACACTGAAGCTTTCTTT CASSKQGAGDTEAFF
- TRBJ1-1 TRBV10-3 - TGTGCCATCAGTGAGCAGGGTATGGTCACTGAAGCTTTCTTT CAISEQGMVTEAFF
- TRBJ1-6 TRBV27 - TGTGCCAGCAGTTTCGCGCGGAATAATTCACCCCTCCACTTT CASSFARNNSPLHF
- TRBJ2-5 TRBV15 - TGTGCCACCAGCAGACCCACAAGGCAAGAGACCCAGTACTTC CATSRPTRQETQYF
- TRBJ1-3 TRBV9 once TGTGCCAGCAGCGTAGATTGGGGAAACACCATATATTTT CASSVDWGNTIYF
TRBD2 TRBJ2-1 TRBV30 - TGTGCCTGGAAAAGCGGGAGGGTTGAGCAGTTCTTC CAWKSGRVEQFF
TRBD2 TRBJ2-7 TRBV29-1 - TGCAGCGTTTCATACAGCGGGACCCTTTACTTC CSVSYSGTLYF
- TRBJ2-1 TRBV11-3 - TGTGCCAGCAGCAGTCGCCCTGGGCGAGATGAGCAGTTCTTC CASSSRPGRDEQFF
TRBD2 TRBJ2-3 TRBV6-1 - TGTGCCAGCAGTGAAAGACTAGCGGGAGACGTAGATACGCAGTATTTT CASSERLAGDVDTQYF
- TRBJ2-7 TRBV30 once TGTGCCTGGACCTGGGGGCGGGGGCGGAACGAGCAGTACTTC CAWTWGRGRNEQYF
- TRBJ2-3 TRBV11-3 - TGTGCCAGCGGGGGACGTTCAGATACGCAGTATTTT CASGGRSDTQYF
- TRBJ1-6 TRBV7-9 once TGTGCCAGCAGCATAGACGGATTCTATAATTCACCCCTCCACTTT CASSIDGFYNSPLHF
- TRBJ2-5 TRBV15 - TGTGCCACCAGCAGATACCAAGAGACCCAGTACTTC CATSRYQETQYF
- TRBJ1-2 TRBV7-9 once TGTGCCAGCAGCTTAAGGTCCGGGCAGGGGAGTGACTATGGCTACACCTTC CASSLRSGQGSDYGYTF
TRBD1 TRBJ1-5 TRBV6-1 - TGTGCCAGCAGGGAGGGGGCCACCGGCAATCAGCCCCAGCATTTT CASREGATGNQPQHF